The rows below give T cell receptor beta chains drawn from one sample of a study of Ad26.COV2.S vaccination and SARS-CoV-2 variants. TCRdb's copy holds only in-frame clones and misses some; the assay was immunoSEQ multiplex PCR. The sample yields about 350,000 clones, approximately 84% seen once. Source: peripheral blood, taken in a trial of Ad26.COV2.S vaccine versus placebo. These receptors came from a person between 18 and 65 years old who received the Ad26.COV2.S COVID-19 vaccine or a placebo. Each CDR3 is given with its conserved first and last residue. D genes are given only for firm matches. Expanded clones get a size class; other rows say once, few or many, or leave the size out.

-	TRBJ1-1	TRBV7-6	few	CASSLEQNTEAFF	TGTGCCAGCAGCTTAGAGCAGAACACTGAAGCTTTCTTT
TRBD2	TRBJ2-2	TRBV10-3	-	CAISDPSGGHSGELFF	TGTGCCATCAGTGACCCTAGCGGGGGCCATTCGGGGGAGCTGTTTTTT
-	TRBJ2-5	TRBV5-1	-	CASSTMRTGQETQYF	TGCGCCAGCAGCACTATGAGGACGGGGCAAGAGACCCAGTACTTC
TRBD1	TRBJ1-2	TRBV5-4	-	CASSPGGVAGGAYGYTF	TGTGCCAGCAGCCCCGGCGGGGTGGCAGGGGGCGCGTATGGCTACACCTTC
TRBD2	TRBJ2-1	TRBV15	-	CATSVTSGGYNEQFF	TGTGCCACCAGCGTCACTAGCGGGGGTTACAATGAGCAGTTCTTC
-	TRBJ1-1	TRBV5-6	-	CATRRNARTPEAFF	TGTGCCACCCGAAGAAATGCAAGGACGCCTGAAGCTTTCTTT
TRBD1	TRBJ2-7	TRBV2	-	CASGTTGGTFYEQYF	TGTGCCAGCGGTACCACAGGGGGAACATTCTACGAGCAGTACTTC
TRBD2	TRBJ2-1	TRBV9	-	CASTGSGGTYNEQFF	TGTGCCAGCACCGGTAGCGGGGGGACCTACAATGAGCAGTTCTTC
TRBD2	TRBJ2-3	TRBV9	-	CASSVDWEGADTQYF	TGTGCCAGCAGCGTAGATTGGGAGGGCGCAGATACGCAGTATTTT
-	TRBJ1-5	TRBV18	-	CASSPAAGRGSNQPQHF	TGTGCCAGCTCACCGGCAGCGGGCAGGGGAAGTAATCAGCCCCAGCATTTT